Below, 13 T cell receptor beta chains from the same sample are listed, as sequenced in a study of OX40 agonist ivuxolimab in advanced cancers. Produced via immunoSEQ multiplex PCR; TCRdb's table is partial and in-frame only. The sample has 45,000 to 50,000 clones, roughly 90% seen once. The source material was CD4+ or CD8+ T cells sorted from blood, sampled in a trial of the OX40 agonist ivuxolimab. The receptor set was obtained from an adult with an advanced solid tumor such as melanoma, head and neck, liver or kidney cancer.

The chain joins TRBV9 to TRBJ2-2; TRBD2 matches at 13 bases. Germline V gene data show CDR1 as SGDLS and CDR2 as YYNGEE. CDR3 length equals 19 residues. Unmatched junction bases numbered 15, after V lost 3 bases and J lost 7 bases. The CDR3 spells CASSAAPGTSGNRGGELFF. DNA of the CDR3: TGTGCCAGCAGCGCTGCTCCCGGGACTAGCGGGAACAGGGGCGGGGAGCTGTTTTTT.

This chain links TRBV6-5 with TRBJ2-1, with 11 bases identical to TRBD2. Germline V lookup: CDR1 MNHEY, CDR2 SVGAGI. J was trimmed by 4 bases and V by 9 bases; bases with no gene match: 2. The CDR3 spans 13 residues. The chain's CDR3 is CASGLAGYNEQFF. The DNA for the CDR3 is TGTGCCAGTGGACTAGCGGGTTACAATGAGCAGTTCTTC.

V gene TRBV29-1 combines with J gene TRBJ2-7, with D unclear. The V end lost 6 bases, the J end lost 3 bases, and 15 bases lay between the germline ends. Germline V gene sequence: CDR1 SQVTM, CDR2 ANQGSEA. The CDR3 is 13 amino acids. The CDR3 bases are TGCAGCGTCCAGACTCTTATGAACTACGAGCAGTACTTC. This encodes CSVQTLMNYEQYF.

CDR3 amino acids: CASSPIDRFTDTQYF. CDR3 sequence (DNA): TGTGCCAGCAGCCCCATTGACAGGTTCACAGATACGCAGTATTTT. The gene calls are TRBV7-7 and TRBJ2-3, with a weak D call TRBD1 (6 bases). V lost 5 bases and J lost 2, with 14 bases in between. The CDR3 consists of 15 residues. Per germline, CDR1 SSHAT and CDR2 FNYEAQ (reference sequence).

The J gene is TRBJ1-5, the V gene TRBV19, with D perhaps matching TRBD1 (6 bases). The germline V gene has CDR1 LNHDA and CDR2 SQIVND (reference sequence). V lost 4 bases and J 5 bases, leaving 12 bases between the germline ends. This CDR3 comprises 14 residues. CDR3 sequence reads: CASSRDKGYQPQHF. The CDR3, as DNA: TGTGCCAGTAGTAGGGACAAGGGATATCAGCCCCAGCATTTT.

Written as DNA, the CDR3 is TGTGCCAGCTCACCGCCCACTTCGAACACCGGGGAGCTGTTTTTT. This codes for CASSPPTSNTGELFF. This chain joins TRBV18 and TRBJ2-2; the D is unclear. This CDR3 has 15 amino acids. In germline, CDR1 is KGHSH, CDR2 LQKENI. Trimming took 3 bases from V and 0 from J, leaving 8 bases between them.

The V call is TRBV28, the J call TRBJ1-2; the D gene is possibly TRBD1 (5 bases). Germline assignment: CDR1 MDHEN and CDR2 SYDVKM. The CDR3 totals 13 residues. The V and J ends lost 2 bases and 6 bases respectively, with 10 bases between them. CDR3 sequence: CASSLQGSDGYTF. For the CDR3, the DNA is TGTGCCAGCAGTTTACAGGGTAGTGATGGCTACACCTTC.

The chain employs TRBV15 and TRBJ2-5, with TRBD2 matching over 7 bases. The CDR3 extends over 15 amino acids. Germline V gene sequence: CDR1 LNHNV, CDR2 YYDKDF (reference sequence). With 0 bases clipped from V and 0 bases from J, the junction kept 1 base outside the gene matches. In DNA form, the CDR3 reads TGTGCCACCAGCAGAGAGGGGGGGTACCAAGAGACCCAGTACTTC. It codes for CATSREGGYQETQYF.

CDR3 DNA sequence: TGTGCCAGCGGCCGGAACTATGGCTACACCTTC. Protein product: CASGRNYGYTF. The chain has TRBV7-9 and TRBJ1-2, with D hard to call. Trimming pared 8 bases from V and 2 bases from J, leaving 6 bases between. This CDR3 comprises 11 residues. Germline assignment: CDR1 SEHNR and CDR2 FQNEAQ (reference sequence). Based on the CDR3 plus reference TRBV7-9 and TRBJ1-2, the full variable domain is DTGVSQNPRHKITKRGQNVTFRCDPISEHNRLYWYRQTLGQGPEFLTYFQNEAQLEKSRLLSDRFSAERPKGSFSTLEIQRTEQGDSAMYLCASGRNYGYTFGSGTRLTVV.

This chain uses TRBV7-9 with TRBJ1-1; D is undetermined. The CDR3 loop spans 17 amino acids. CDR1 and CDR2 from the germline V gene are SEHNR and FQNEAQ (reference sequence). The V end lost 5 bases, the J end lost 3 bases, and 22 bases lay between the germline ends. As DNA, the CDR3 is TGTGCCAGCAGCATAAAATACTCGCTGAGAGAATACACTGAAGCTTTCTTT. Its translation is CASSIKYSLREYTEAFF.

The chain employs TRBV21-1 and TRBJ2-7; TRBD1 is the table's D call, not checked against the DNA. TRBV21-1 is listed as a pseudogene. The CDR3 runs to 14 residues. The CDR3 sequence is CASSKVSQGGEQYV. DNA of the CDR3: TGTGCCAGCAGCAAAGTCAGTCAGGGGGGCGAGCAGTACGTC.

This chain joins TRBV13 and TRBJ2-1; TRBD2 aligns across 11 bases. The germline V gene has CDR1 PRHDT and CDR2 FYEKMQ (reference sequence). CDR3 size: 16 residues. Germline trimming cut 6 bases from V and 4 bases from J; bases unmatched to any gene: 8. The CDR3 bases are TGTGCCAGCAGACGGACGGGACTAGCGGAGTACAATGAGCAGTTCTTC. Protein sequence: CASRRTGLAEYNEQFF.

In DNA, the CDR3 is TGTGCCAGCAGCCAACTGGGGACCTCCTACGAGCAGTACTTC. This gives the protein CASSQLGTSYEQYF. The gene calls are TRBV14 and TRBJ2-7; D may correspond to TRBD1 or TRBD2 (5 bases each). CDR3 size: 14 residues. V lost 2 bases and J lost 0, with 8 bases in between. CDR1 is SGHDN, CDR2 FVKESK, per germline.